Listed here are 23 T cell receptor beta chains from one sample, sequenced in a study of T cell repertoires in cytomegalovirus infection. TCRdb called the reads again in MiXCR, with one record for every CDR3 protein. In the table there are about 260,000 distinct CDR3 sequences, approximately 9.1% of which are singletons. The specimen sequenced was PBMCs. These receptors came from a human donor in good health (CMV status not recorded). Some clones in this sample may be carry-over from other donors' samples.

The sample holds many counts of this clonotype. V is TRBV20-1 and J is TRBJ1-2, with D perhaps TRBD1 (5 bases). Germline CDR1 reads DFQATT; CDR2 reads SNEGSKA (reference sequence). V was trimmed by 3 bases and J by 1 base, leaving 9 bases between them. CDR3 length: 13 amino acids. The chain's CDR3 is CSASRGVNYGYTF. The CDR3 region has the DNA TGCAGTGCTAGCCGAGGGGTTAACTATGGCTACACCTTC.

This clonotype was seen repeatedly, ten times or more. This sequence joins TRBV20-1 and TRBJ1-2, with TRBD1 identical over 9 bases. The trim removed 4 bases at V and 6 bases at J, leaving 9 bases unmatched. Per the germline V gene, CDR1 is DFQATT and CDR2 is SNEGSKA (reference sequence). The CDR3 length is 14 residues. The CDR3 loop is CSATPGQGLHGYTF. The CDR3 DNA reads TGCAGTGCTACACCGGGACAGGGCCTTCATGGCTACACCTTC.

In its sample, this clonotype was seen many times. The chain uses TRBV7-2 and TRBJ2-3, with D hard to call. Germline V gives CDR1 SGHTA, CDR2 FQGNSA. V gave up 3 bases and J gave up 2 bases, with 9 bases separating them. The CDR3 loop spans 14 amino acids. This CDR3 reads CASSFSHPTDTQYF. The DNA of the CDR3 is TGTGCCAGCAGCTTCTCCCACCCCACAGATACGCAGTATTTT. Full variable domain (missing parts from reference TRBV7-2 and TRBJ2-3): GAGVSQSPSNKVTEKGKDVELRCDPISGHTALYWYRQSLGQGLEFLIYFQGNSAPDKSGLPSDRFSAERTGGSVSTLTIQRTQQEDSAVYLCASSFSHPTDTQYFGPGTRLTVL.

This clonotype has a count of ten or more. V usage is TRBV7-9 and J usage is TRBJ2-7; D possibly uses TRBD1 or TRBD2 (6 bases each). V was clipped by 5 bases and J by 3 bases, with 20 bases between them. Germline loops: CDR1 SEHNR, CDR2 FQNEAQ (reference sequence). The length of the CDR3 is 16 residues. CDR3 residues: CASSPTSGANLYEQYF. Here the CDR3 DNA reads TGTGCCAGCAGCCCCACCTCGGGGGCTAACCTCTACGAGCAGTACTTC.

This clonotype was seen a few times. This sequence joins TRBV5-6 and TRBJ2-2; 8 nucleotides line up with TRBD1. The CDR3 is 16 amino acids. Per the germline V gene, CDR1 is SGHDT and CDR2 is YYEEEE. V was pared by 4 bases and J by 0 bases, with 5 bases of the junction left unmatched. The CDR3: CASSPTDRANTGELFF. The CDR3 DNA is TGTGCCAGCAGCCCCACGGACAGGGCGAACACCGGGGAGCTGTTTTTT. The whole variable domain, filled in from reference TRBV5-6 and TRBJ2-2, reads DAGVTQSPTHLIKTRGQQVTLRCSPKSGHDTVSWYQQALGQGPQFIFQYYEEEERQRGNFPDRFSGHQFPNYSSELNVNALLLGDSALYLCASSPTDRANTGELFFGEGSRLTVL.

This clonotype occurred many times. The chain is built from TRBV7-9 and TRBJ2-3; possibly TRBD2 for D (5 bases). The V end was cut by 8 bases, the J end by 3 bases, with 21 bases between. The CDR3 is 16 residues long. The germline CDR1 and CDR2 sequences are SEHNR and FQNEAQ (reference sequence). The CDR3 DNA sequence: TGTGCCAGCCCCTTACACGGCGGGCCTAAAACAGATACGCAGTATTTT. This sequence encodes CASPLHGGPKTDTQYF.

This clonotype occurred a few times. The chain couples TRBV6-2 or TRBV6-3 to TRBJ2-3; unclear D gene. With 6 bases removed from V and 10 bases from J, the gap between germline ends came to 17 bases. This CDR3 spans 13 amino acids. In germline, CDR1 is MNHEY, CDR2 SVGEGT. CDR3 residues: CASRPVGLRAQYF. CDR3 bases: TGTGCCAGCAGACCCGTAGGGCTTAGAGCGCAGTATTTT.

In nucleotides, the CDR3 is TGTGCCAGCGGAGTGGGCACAGCCAATCAGCCCCAGCATTTT. It specifies CASGVGTANQPQHF. The chain recombines TRBV6-1 with TRBJ1-5; no reliable D call. Trimming left V 8 bases short and J 3 bases short, with 14 bases between. CDR1 and CDR2 from the germline V gene are MNHNS and SASEGT. The CDR3 spans 14 residues.

This clonotype came up many times. This chain joins TRBV7-8 and TRBJ2-1; TRBD2 aligns across 11 bases. This CDR3 comprises 15 residues. Trimming at V came to 2 bases and at J to 8 bases, leaving 5 bases not matched to a gene. Germline V gives CDR1 SGHVS, CDR2 FQNEAQ. The CDR3 DNA reads as TGTGCCAGCAGCTTAATGACTAGCGGGACCTATGAGCAGTTCTTC. Its protein is CASSLMTSGTYEQFF.

This clonotype occurred many times. The rearrangement joins TRBV28 to TRBJ2-7; a possible D gene is TRBD2 (5 bases). The germline V and J ends were trimmed by 5 bases and 6 bases, with 14 bases remaining between them. CDR1 and CDR2 (germline): MDHEN, SYDVKM. The length of the CDR3 is 13 residues. The CDR3 nucleotides are TGTGCCAGCAGTCCTAGCCTTCGAAGCGAGCAGTACTTC. Translating it yields CASSPSLRSEQYF.

This clonotype came up many times. V usage is TRBV7-2 and J usage is TRBJ2-3; D might be TRBD1 or TRBD2, each matching 6 bases. The CDR3 extends over 14 amino acids. V was clipped by 1 base and J by 5 bases, with 10 bases between them. Germline V gene data show CDR1 as SGHTA and CDR2 as FQGNSA. The CDR3, as DNA: TGTGCCAGCAGCTTAGAGGGGGGAGGAGATACGCAGTATTTT. It encodes CASSLEGGGDTQYF.

This chain joins TRBV29-1 and TRBJ2-7; no clear D. The CDR3 totals 15 residues. Germline V lookup: CDR1 SQVTM, CDR2 ANQGSEA. The germline V and J ends were trimmed by 3 bases and 3 bases, with 18 bases remaining between them. The CDR3 region has the DNA TGCAGCGTTGATGGTTTAACAGAAGGTGACTACGAGCAGTACTTC. Its translation: CSVDGLTEGDYEQYF.

There are many counts of this clonotype. The genes are TRBV7-8 and TRBJ2-5, with 8 positions matching TRBD1. CDR1 is SGHVS and CDR2 is FQNEAQ in the germline V gene. V trimming: 5 bases; J trimming: 1 base; junction bases outside the gene matches: 6. The CDR3 length is 15 residues. CDR3 coding DNA: TGTGCCAGCAGCGCAGGGGGCGGAAGCCAAGAGACCCAGTACTTC. It codes for CASSAGGGSQETQYF.

This clonotype was detected ten times or more. This chain uses TRBV11-2 with TRBJ2-1; 10 nucleotides match TRBD2. The CDR3 has 17 amino acids. After removal of 1 base from V and 5 bases from J, the junction contained 8 bases not matched to a gene. Looked up from germline, CDR1 is SGHAT and CDR2 is FQNNGV. The CDR3: CASSLGKSGRANNEQFF. The DNA for the CDR3 is TGTGCCAGCAGCTTAGGTAAAAGCGGGAGGGCGAACAATGAGCAGTTCTTC.

For this clonotype: A much larger clone differs from this one at a single base, so this may be a read error. The chain joins TRBV7-6 to TRBJ2-7, with D possibly called TRBD1 or TRBD2 (6 bases each). The V end lost 5 bases, the J end lost 7 bases, and 18 bases lay between the germline ends. Looked up from germline, CDR1 is SGHVS and CDR2 is FNYEAQ. The CDR3 extends over 14 amino acids. CDR3 residues: CASSAVSGATEQYF. As DNA, the CDR3 is TGTGCCAGCAGCGCGGTCTCGGGGGCTACGGAGCAGTACTTC.

This clonotype was seen at least ten times. This chain connects TRBV7-2 to TRBJ2-6; D not certain. From germline, CDR1 is SGHTA and CDR2 FQGNSA. V lost 2 bases and J 0 bases, leaving 5 bases between the germline ends. There are 15 residues in the CDR3. The CDR3 loop reads CASSLTPSGANVLTF. The CDR3 region has the DNA TGTGCCAGCAGCTTAACCCCCTCTGGGGCCAACGTCCTGACTTTC.

This clonotype came up a few times. A much bigger clone sits one base away, suggesting this may be a read error. The V gene is TRBV7-9, the J gene TRBJ1-1, with TRBD1 matching 11 bases. V dropped 5 bases and J dropped 4; count of bases not matched to a gene: 6. This CDR3 is 15 amino acids long. The germline V gene encodes CDR1 SEHNR and CDR2 FQNEAQ (reference sequence). CDR3 amino acids: CASSETGTGGTEAFF. The CDR3 DNA is TGTGCCAGCAGCGAAACCGGGACAGGGGGCACTGAAGCTTTCTTT.

This clonotype turned up a few times. The chain employs TRBV20-1 and TRBJ1-4; tentative D call: TRBD1 (5 bases). The CDR3 totals 15 residues. V shed 2 bases and J shed 4 bases, with 14 bases lying between them. CDR1 and CDR2 (germline): DFQATT, SNEGSKA (reference sequence). CDR3 sequence reads: CSARSLGGGNEKLFF. The CDR3 DNA reads TGCAGTGCTAGATCCCTGGGGGGAGGTAATGAAAAACTGTTTTTT.

The rearrangement uses TRBV12-3 or TRBV12-4 and TRBJ2-7; 8 nucleotides align to TRBD2. The length of the CDR3 is 14 residues. The V gene end was trimmed by 3 bases and the J gene end by 2 bases; junction bases not matched to a gene: 3. CDR3 DNA: TGTGCCAGCAGTTTTGGTAGCGGGGCCTACGAGCAGTACTTC. Encoded protein: CASSFGSGAYEQYF.

This clonotype showed up many times. The chain has TRBV20-1 and TRBJ1-6; possible D gene TRBD1, 5 bases. The V end lost 0 bases, the J end lost 6 bases, and 15 bases lay between the germline ends. The germline V gene encodes CDR1 DFQATT and CDR2 SNEGSKA (reference sequence). The CDR3 runs 16 residues. The CDR3, as DNA: TGCAGTGCTAGAGATTTCGCGAAGGGACTTAATTCACCCCTCCACTTT. Amino acids: CSARDFAKGLNSPLHF.

The chain employs TRBV20-1 and TRBJ1-1; no definite D call. The germline CDR1 and CDR2 sequences are DFQATT and SNEGSKA (reference sequence). Trimming pared 3 bases from V and 4 bases from J, leaving 9 bases between. The CDR3 is 12 amino acids. CDR3 bases: TGCAGTGCTAGGGTCAGTCGCACTGAAGCTTTCTTT. Translated, it gives CSARVSRTEAFF.

This clonotype occurred many times. This rearrangement joins TRBV7-2 to TRBJ1-4; D gene unclear. CDR1 and CDR2 from the germline V gene are SGHTA and FQGNSA. V gave up 2 bases and J gave up 3 bases, with 7 bases separating them. The CDR3 has 14 amino acids. The CDR3 bases are TGTGCCAGCAGCTTATACGGGTCTAATGAAAAACTGTTTTTT. Protein product: CASSLYGSNEKLFF.

Ten or more counts support this clonotype. This rearrangement joins TRBV20-1 to TRBJ2-7; the D is unclear. The CDR3 is made up of 14 amino acids. The V gene lost 6 bases and the J gene lost 0 bases, with 15 bases spanning the gap. Germline V gene sequence: CDR1 DFQATT, CDR2 SNEGSKA (reference sequence). CDR3 amino acids: CSAPPPGSSYEQYF. In DNA, the CDR3 is TGCAGTGCCCCCCCGCCTGGCAGCTCCTACGAGCAGTACTTC.